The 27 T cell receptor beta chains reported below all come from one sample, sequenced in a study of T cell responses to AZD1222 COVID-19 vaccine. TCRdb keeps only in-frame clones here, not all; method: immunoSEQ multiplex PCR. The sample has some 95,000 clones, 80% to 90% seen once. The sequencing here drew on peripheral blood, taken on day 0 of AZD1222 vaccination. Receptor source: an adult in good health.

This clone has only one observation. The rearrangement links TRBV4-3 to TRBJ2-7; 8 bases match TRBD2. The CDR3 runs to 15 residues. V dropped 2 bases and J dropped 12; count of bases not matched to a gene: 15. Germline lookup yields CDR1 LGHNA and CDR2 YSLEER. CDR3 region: CASSQQLAVPPEVYF. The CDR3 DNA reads TGCGCCAGCAGCCAACAACTAGCGGTCCCTCCCGAGGTGTACTTC.

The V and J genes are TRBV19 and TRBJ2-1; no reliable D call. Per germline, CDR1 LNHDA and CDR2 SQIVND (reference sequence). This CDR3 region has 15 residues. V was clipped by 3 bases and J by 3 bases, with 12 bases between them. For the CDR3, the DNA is TGTGCCAGTAGTATCACGACCGCTTTCTACAATGAGCAGTTCTTC. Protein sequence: CASSITTAFYNEQFF.

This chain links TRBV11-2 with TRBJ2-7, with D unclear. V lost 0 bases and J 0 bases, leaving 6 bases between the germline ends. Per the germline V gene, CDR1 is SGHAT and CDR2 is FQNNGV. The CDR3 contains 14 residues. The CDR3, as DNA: TGTGCCAGCAGCTTAGAACAGAGCTCCTACGAGCAGTACTTC. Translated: CASSLEQSSYEQYF.

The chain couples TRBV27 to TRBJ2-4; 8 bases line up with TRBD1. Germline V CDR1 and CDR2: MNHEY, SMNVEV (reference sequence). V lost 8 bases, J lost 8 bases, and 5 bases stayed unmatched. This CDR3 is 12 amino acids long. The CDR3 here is CASGTGGYIQYF. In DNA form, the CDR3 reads TGTGCCAGCGGCACAGGGGGATACATTCAGTACTTC.

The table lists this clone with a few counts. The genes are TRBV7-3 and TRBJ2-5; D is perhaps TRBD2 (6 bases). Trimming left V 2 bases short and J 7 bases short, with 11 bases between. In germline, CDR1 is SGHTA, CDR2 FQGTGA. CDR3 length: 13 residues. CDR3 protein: CASSLGNGGTQYF. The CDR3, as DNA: TGTGCCAGCAGCTTAGGGAACGGGGGGACCCAGTACTTC. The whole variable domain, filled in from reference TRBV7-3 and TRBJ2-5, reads GAGVSQTPSNKVTEKGKYVELRCDPISGHTALYWYRQSLGQGPEFLIYFQGTGAADDSGLPNDRFFAVRPEGSVSTLKIQRTERGDSAVYLCASSLGNGGTQYFGPGTRLLVL.

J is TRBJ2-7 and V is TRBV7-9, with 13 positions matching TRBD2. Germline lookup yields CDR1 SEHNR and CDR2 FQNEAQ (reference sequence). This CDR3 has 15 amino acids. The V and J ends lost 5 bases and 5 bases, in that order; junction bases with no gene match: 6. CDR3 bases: TGTGCCAGCAGCCCCGGACTAGCGGGAGTGGACGAGCAGTACTTC. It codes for CASSPGLAGVDEQYF.

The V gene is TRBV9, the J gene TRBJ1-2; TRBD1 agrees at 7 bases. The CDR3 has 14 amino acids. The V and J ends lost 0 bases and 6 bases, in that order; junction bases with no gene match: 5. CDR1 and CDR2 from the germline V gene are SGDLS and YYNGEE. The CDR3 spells CASSVASGQDGYTF. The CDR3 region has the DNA TGTGCCAGCAGCGTAGCTTCCGGACAGGATGGCTACACCTTC.

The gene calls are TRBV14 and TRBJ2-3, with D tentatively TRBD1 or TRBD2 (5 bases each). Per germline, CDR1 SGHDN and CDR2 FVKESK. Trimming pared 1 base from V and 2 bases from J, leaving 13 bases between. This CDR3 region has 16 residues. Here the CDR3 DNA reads TGTGCCAGCAGCCAAGTTTTCATCGGGGCCACAGATACGCAGTATTTT. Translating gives CASSQVFIGATDTQYF.

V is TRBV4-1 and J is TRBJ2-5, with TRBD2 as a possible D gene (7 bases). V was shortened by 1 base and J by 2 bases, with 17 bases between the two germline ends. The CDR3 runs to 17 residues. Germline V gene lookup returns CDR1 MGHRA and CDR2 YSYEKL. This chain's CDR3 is CASSQVMAGRGQETQYF. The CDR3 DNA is TGCGCCAGCAGCCAAGTTATGGCGGGGAGGGGGCAAGAGACCCAGTACTTC.

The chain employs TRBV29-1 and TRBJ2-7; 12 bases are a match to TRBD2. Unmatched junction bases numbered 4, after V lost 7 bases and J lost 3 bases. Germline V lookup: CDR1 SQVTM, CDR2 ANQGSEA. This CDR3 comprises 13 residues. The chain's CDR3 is CSAGLAGNYEQYF. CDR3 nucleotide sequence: TGCAGCGCCGGACTAGCGGGGAACTACGAGCAGTACTTC.

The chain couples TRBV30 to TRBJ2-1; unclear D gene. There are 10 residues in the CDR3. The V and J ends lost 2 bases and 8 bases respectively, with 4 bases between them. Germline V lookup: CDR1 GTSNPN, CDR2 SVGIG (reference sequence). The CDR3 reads CAWSRDEQFF. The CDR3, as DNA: TGTGCCTGGAGTAGGGATGAGCAGTTCTTC. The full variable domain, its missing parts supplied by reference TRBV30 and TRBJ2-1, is SQTIHQWPATLVQPVGSPLSLECTVEGTSNPNLYWYRQAAGRGLQLLFYSVGIGQISSEVPQNLSASRPQDRQFILSSKKLLLSDSGFYLCAWSRDEQFFGPGTRLTVL.

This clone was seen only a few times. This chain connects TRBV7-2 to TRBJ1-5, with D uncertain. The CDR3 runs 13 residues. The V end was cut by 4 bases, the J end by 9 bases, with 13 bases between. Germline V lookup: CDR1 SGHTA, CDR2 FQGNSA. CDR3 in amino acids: CASSSTPGRPQHF. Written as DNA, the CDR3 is TGTGCCAGCAGCTCAACGCCGGGAAGGCCCCAGCATTTT.

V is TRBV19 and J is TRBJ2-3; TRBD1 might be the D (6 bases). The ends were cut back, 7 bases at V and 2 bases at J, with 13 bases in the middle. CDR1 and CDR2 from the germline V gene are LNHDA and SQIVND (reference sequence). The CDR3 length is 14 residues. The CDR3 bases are TGTGCCAGTACCCGACAGGACAACACAGATACGCAGTATTTT. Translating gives CASTRQDNTDTQYF. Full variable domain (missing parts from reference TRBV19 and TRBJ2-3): DGGITQSPKYLFRKEGQNVTLSCEQNLNHDAMYWYRQDPGQGLRLIYYSQIVNDFQKGDIAEGYSVSREKKESFPLTVTSAQKNPTAFYLCASTRQDNTDTQYFGPGTRLTVL.

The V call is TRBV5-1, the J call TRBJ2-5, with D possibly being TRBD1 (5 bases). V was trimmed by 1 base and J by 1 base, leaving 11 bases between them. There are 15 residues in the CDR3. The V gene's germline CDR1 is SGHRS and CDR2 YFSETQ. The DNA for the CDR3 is TGCGCCAGCAGCTTGAATGGGGCCCCCCAAGAGACCCAGTACTTC. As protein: CASSLNGAPQETQYF.

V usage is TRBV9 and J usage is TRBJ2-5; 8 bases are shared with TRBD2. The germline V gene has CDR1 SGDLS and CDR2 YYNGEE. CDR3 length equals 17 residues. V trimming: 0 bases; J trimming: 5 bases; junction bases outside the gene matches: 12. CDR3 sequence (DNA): TGTGCCAGCAGCGTAGATCTGGCGGGGGGTTCGCGGGAGACCCAGTACTTC. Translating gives CASSVDLAGGSRETQYF.

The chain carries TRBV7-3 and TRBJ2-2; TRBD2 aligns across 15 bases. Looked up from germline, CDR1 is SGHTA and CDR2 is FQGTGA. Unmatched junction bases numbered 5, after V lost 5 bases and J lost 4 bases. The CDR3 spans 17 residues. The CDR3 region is CASSRGTSGRSTGELFF. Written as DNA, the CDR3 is TGTGCCAGCAGCAGAGGGACTAGCGGGAGGAGCACCGGGGAGCTGTTTTTT. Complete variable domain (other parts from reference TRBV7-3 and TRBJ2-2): GAGVSQTPSNKVTEKGKYVELRCDPISGHTALYWYRQSLGQGPEFLIYFQGTGAADDSGLPNDRFFAVRPEGSVSTLKIQRTERGDSAVYLCASSRGTSGRSTGELFFGEGSRLTVL.

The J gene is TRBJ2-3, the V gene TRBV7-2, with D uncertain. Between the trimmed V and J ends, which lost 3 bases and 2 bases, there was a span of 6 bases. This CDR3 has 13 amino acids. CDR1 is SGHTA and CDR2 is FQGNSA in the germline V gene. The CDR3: CASSFTNTDTQYF. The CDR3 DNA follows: TGTGCCAGCAGCTTCACGAACACAGATACGCAGTATTTT.

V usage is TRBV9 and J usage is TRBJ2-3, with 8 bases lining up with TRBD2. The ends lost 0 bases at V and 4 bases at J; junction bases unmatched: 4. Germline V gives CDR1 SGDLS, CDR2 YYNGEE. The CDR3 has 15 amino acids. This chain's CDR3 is CASSVVPGRADTQYF. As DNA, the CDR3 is TGTGCCAGCAGCGTAGTTCCCGGGAGGGCAGATACGCAGTATTTT.

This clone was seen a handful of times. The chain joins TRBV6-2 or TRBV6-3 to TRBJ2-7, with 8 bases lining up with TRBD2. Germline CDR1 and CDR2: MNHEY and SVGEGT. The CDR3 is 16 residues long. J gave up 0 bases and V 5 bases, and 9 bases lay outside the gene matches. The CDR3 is CASSTPWAGGSYEQYF. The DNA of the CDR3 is TGTGCCAGCAGTACCCCCTGGGCGGGGGGCTCCTACGAGCAGTACTTC.

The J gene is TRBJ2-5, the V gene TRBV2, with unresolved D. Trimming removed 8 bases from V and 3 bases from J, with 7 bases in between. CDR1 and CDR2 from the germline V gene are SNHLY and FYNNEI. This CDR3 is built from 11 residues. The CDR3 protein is CASFREETQYF. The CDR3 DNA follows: TGTGCCAGCTTCCGGGAAGAGACCCAGTACTTC.

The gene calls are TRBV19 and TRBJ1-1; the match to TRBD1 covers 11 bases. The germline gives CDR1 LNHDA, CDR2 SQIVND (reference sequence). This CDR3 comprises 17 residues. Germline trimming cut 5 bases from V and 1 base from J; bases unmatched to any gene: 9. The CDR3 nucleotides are TGTGCCAGTAGTCCCCTCGGGGACAGGGGGGCGAACACTGAAGCTTTCTTT. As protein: CASSPLGDRGANTEAFF.

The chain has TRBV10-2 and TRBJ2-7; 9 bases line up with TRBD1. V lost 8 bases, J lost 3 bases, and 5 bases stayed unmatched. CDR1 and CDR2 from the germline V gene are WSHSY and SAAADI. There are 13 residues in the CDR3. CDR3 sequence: CASGTGGVYEQYF. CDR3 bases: TGCGCCAGCGGTACAGGGGGCGTCTACGAGCAGTACTTC.

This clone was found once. DNA for the CDR3: TGTGCCAGCAGAGCGGGGCACGCGTTGGGTTATGGCTACACCTTC. Residues: CASRAGHALGYGYTF. The J gene is TRBJ1-2, the V gene TRBV6-5, with a tentative D call TRBD1 (5 bases). Germline V gene data show CDR1 as MNHEY and CDR2 as SVGAGI. The CDR3 length is 15 residues. V lost 6 bases and J lost 5, with 19 bases in between.

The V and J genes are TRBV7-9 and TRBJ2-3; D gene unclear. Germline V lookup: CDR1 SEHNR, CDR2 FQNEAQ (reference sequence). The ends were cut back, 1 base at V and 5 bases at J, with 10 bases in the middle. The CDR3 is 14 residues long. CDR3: CASSLGLSQDTQYF. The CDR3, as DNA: TGTGCCAGCAGCTTAGGGCTTTCCCAAGATACGCAGTATTTT.

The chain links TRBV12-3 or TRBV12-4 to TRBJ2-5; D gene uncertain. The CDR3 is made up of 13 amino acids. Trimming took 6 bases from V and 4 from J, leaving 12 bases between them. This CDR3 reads CASRRTRRETQYF. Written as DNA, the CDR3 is TGTGCCAGCAGACGAACACGTAGAGAGACCCAGTACTTC.

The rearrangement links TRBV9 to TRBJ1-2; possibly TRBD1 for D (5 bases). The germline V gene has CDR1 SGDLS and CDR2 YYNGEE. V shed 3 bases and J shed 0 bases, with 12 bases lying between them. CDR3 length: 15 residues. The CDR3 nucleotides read TGTGCCAGCAGCGGAGGGGACGGTACTAACTATGGCTACACCTTC. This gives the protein CASSGGDGTNYGYTF.

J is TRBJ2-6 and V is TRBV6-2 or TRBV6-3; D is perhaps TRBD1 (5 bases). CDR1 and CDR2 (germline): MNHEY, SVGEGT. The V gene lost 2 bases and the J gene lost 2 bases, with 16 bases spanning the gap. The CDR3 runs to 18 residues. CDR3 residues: CASSYDVREVTGANVLTF. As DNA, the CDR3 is TGTGCCAGCAGTTACGACGTCAGGGAAGTGACTGGGGCCAACGTCCTGACTTTC.